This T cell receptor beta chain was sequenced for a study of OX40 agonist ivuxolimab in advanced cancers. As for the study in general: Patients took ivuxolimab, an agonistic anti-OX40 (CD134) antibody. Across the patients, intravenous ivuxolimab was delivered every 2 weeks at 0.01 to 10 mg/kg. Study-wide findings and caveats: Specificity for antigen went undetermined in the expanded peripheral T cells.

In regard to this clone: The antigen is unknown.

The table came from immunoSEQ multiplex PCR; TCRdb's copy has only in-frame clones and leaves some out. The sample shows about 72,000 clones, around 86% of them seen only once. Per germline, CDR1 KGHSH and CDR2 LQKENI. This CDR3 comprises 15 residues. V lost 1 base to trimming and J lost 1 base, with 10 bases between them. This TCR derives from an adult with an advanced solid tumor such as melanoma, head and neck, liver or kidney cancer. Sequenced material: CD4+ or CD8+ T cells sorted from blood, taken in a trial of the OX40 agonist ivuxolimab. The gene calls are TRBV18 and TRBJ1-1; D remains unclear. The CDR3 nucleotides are TGTGCCAGCTCACCACGGCAGGCCGAGAACACTGAAGCTTTCTTT. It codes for CASSPRQAENTEAFF.